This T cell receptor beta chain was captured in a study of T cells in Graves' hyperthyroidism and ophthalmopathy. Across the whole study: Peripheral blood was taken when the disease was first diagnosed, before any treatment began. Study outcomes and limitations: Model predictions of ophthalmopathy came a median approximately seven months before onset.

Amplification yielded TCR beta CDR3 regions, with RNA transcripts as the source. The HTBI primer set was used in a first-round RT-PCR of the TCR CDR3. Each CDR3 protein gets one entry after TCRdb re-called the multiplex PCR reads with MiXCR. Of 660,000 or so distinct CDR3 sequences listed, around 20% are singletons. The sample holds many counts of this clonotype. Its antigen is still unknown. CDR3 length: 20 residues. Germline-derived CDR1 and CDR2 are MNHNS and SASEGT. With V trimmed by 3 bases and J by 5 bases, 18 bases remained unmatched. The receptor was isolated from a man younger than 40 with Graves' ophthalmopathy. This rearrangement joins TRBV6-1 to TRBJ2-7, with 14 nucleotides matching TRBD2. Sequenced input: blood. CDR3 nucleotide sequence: TGTGCCAGCAGTGAGGGGACTAGCGGGAGTTTTGAGAGTCGCTTTAACGAGCAGTACTTC. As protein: CASSEGTSGSFESRFNEQYF.